A single sample gave rise to the 11 T cell receptor beta chains below, sequenced in a study of blood T cell repertoires in COVID-19 (dated by TCRdb to the early 2020s). The library relied on the immunoSEQ multiplex PCR assay. As stored in TCRdb, this immuneACCESS dataset retains in-frame rearrangements with V and J assigned. A fraction of the clones does not appear; measured against another copy, unresolved V genes explain less than half of the discrepancy, and the remainder lacks a known reason. The sample table contains around 140,000 clones; only one count was recorded for approximately 78% of them. The ten largest clones take up 5% to 7% of the sample. Specimen: PBMCs or T cells enriched from blood (not recorded which). The origin of the receptors is a woman in her 50s who had recovered from COVID-19.

V usage is TRBV28 and J usage is TRBJ1-4, with D possibly TRBD1 on 5 matching bases. Trimming pared 3 bases from V and 3 bases from J, leaving 8 bases between. CDR1 MDHEN and CDR2 SYDVKM come from the germline V gene. CDR3 length: 14 amino acids. The CDR3 here is CASSFAGPNEKLFF. DNA for the CDR3: TGTGCCAGCAGTTTTGCAGGGCCTAATGAAAAACTGTTTTTT.

The V and J genes are TRBV6-5 and TRBJ1-2; unclear D gene. Trimming shortened V by 8 bases and J by 2 bases, and 18 bases separated the two germline ends. The germline gives CDR1 MNHEY, CDR2 SVGAGI. CDR3 size: 15 residues. The CDR3 nucleotides are TGTGCCAGCCAAATAAGTGGTGGCGGGAACTATGGCTACACCTTC. It translates to CASQISGGGNYGYTF.

The genes are TRBV25-1 and TRBJ1-1; D might be TRBD1 (5 bases). Germline CDR1 MGHDK, CDR2 SYGVNS. The V end lost 10 bases, the J end lost 3 bases, and 15 bases lay between the germline ends. CDR3 length equals 13 residues. The CDR3 region is CATLGRGDTEAFF. The CDR3 DNA reads TGTGCCACCCTAGGGAGGGGAGACACTGAAGCTTTCTTT.

This clone has only a few counts. The chain is built from TRBV10-2 and TRBJ1-6; D remains ambiguous. The germline gives CDR1 WSHSY, CDR2 SAAADI. The V end was cut by 5 bases, the J end by 7 bases, with 6 bases between. The CDR3 has 12 amino acids. The CDR3 bases are TGCGCCAGCAGTCCGGGGAATTCACCCCTCCACTTT. Translating it yields CASSPGNSPLHF.

The chain carries TRBV9 and TRBJ1-6; 9 nucleotides line up with TRBD1. The V gene's germline CDR1 is SGDLS and CDR2 YYNGEE. The ends lost 3 bases at V and 9 bases at J; junction bases unmatched: 7. The CDR3 covers 15 residues. The CDR3 here is CASSGGTGQSSPLHF. Written as DNA, the CDR3 is TGTGCCAGCAGCGGAGGGACAGGGCAAAGTTCACCCCTCCACTTT.

The chain has TRBV28 and TRBJ1-4; 7 bases align to TRBD1. Germline V gives CDR1 MDHEN, CDR2 SYDVKM. V shed 6 bases and J 5 bases; nucleotides not matched to a gene: 6. The length of the CDR3 is 14 residues. CDR3 DNA: TGTGCCAGCAGGCCGGGACAGTTGAATGAAAAACTGTTTTTT. Protein sequence: CASRPGQLNEKLFF.

The rearrangement uses TRBV4-1 and TRBJ2-2, with 10 bases identical to TRBD1. The V gene end was trimmed by 4 bases and the J gene end by 6 bases; junction bases not matched to a gene: 8. The CDR3 sequence is 16 residues long. CDR1 and CDR2 from the germline V gene are MGHRA and YSYEKL. The CDR3 sequence is CASSPGSGQGPGELFF. The CDR3 bases are TGCGCCAGCAGCCCTGGATCGGGACAGGGGCCCGGGGAGCTGTTTTTT.

By share, this clone counts as medium-sized (0.01 to 0.1%). The rearrangement uses TRBV28 and TRBJ1-5; 8 bases are shared with TRBD1. J was trimmed by 7 bases and V by 6 bases; bases with no gene match: 8. CDR3 length: 14 residues. Per germline, CDR1 MDHEN and CDR2 SYDVKM. CDR3 nucleotides: TGTGCCAGCAGCGTCGGACAGGGCAGGCAGCCCCAGCATTTT. Translation: CASSVGQGRQPQHF.

The chain is built from TRBV6-4 and TRBJ1-2, with D hard to call. The CDR3 loop spans 16 amino acids. Trimming stripped 7 bases from V and 8 bases from J, with 26 bases between. Germline loops: CDR1 MRHNA, CDR2 SNTAGT. CDR3 nucleotide sequence: TGTGCCAGCACCGGCGCCGTGTTGTCCCAGCGTTCCGGCTACACCTTC. Amino acid sequence: CASTGAVLSQRSGYTF.

About this clone itself: One end of the junction varies from germline; a read error may be responsible. CDR3 residues: CASRDQGEQAHF. DNA of the CDR3: TGTGCCAGTAGGGACCAGGGGGAACAGGCACATTTT. The rearrangement links TRBV19 to TRBJ1-3; 7 bases are a match to TRBD1. The CDR3 sequence is 12 residues long. Per germline, CDR1 LNHDA and CDR2 SQIVND (reference sequence).

V and J are TRBV6-5 and TRBJ1-4, with a weak D call TRBD1 (6 bases). Trimming cost V 2 bases and J 0 bases, with 10 bases left between them. CDR3 length: 16 residues. The germline gives CDR1 MNHEY, CDR2 SVGAGI. The CDR3 region is CASSYTQGATNEKLFF. The CDR3 nucleotides read TGTGCCAGCAGTTACACACAGGGTGCAACTAATGAAAAACTGTTTTTT.